This T cell receptor (beta chain) was found in a study of blood T cell repertoires in COVID-19. Recruitment covered about 25 US areas and drew participants whose ages spanned roughly 18 to 100 years. Generated by immunoSEQ multiplex PCR, the TCRdb table keeps only in-frame clones and is missing some. The table has fewer than 250,000 clones, more than 85% seen once; the top ten hold 20% to 25%. The germline V gene has CDR1 SGHVS and CDR2 FQNEAQ. The CDR3 extends over 16 amino acids. The V end was cut by 4 bases, the J end by 8 bases, with 22 bases between. V and J are TRBV7-8 and TRBJ2-3; weak D call: TRBD2 (6 bases). Sequenced material: PBMCs or T cells enriched from blood (not recorded which). This sequence originates from a middle-aged woman in a cohort exposed to, infected with or recovered from COVID-19 (not recorded which). The CDR3, as DNA: TGTGCCAGCAGCTACCTTTCGTCGGGACTTGTTGTTACGCAGTATTTT. Translation: CASSYLSSGLVVTQYF.